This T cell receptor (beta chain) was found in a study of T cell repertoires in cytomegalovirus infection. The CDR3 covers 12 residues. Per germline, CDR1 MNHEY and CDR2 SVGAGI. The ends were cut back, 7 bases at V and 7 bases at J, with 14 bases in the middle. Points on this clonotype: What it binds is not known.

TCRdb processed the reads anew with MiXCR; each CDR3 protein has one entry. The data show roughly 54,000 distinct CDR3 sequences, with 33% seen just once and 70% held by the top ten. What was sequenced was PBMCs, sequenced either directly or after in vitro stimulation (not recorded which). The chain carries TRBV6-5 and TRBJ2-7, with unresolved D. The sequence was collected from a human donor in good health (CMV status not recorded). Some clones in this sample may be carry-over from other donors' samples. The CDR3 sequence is CASTLESGEQYF. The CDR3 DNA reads TGTGCCAGCACCCTTGAGAGTGGGGAGCAGTACTTC.